This T cell receptor (beta chain) stems from a study of T cell responses to AZD1222 COVID-19 vaccine. With respect to this clone: Its target is not known.

The V gene lost 3 bases and the J gene lost 5 bases, with 10 bases spanning the gap. This CDR3 contains 13 residues. The germline V gene has CDR1 SQVTM and CDR2 ANQGSEA. TCRdb keeps only in-frame clones here, not all; method: immunoSEQ multiplex PCR. This sample has some 130,000 clones, with about 90% found just once. Overall study results and limits: Donor demographics were predominantly white British with a female majority; clonal diversity may be underestimated. Regions 160-218 and 743-854 held dominance among vaccine-associated CD4 TCRs, which spanned spike. There were repertoire samples only from the period after the peak T cell response.

The sample was peripheral blood, taken on day 0 of MenACWY control vaccination. This TCR derives from an adult in good health. The chain is built from TRBV29-1 and TRBJ2-2; D ambiguous. In nucleotides, the CDR3 is TGCAGCGTTGATTTTGCTACTACCGGGGAGCTGTTTTTT. It yields the protein CSVDFATTGELFF.